Following are 10 T cell receptor beta chains from one sample sequenced in a study of T cells expressing NK-cell markers (dated by TCRdb to about 2020). Library construction relied on 5' RACE. TCRdb names Illumina HiSeq 2000 as the instrument used. Based on TCRdb reprocessing of the reads, there is one entry per CDR3 protein sequence, and DNA is missing. The table for this sample records 350,000 to 500,000 distinct CDR3 sequences. About 7.3% of the sample goes to the ten largest clones. The sample was blood T cells: a sorted CD56 or NKG2C T cell subset, CD4+ or CD8+ T cells, or bulk PBMC T cells (not recorded which). Source of these receptors: a woman between 18 and 75 years old in good health.

The V call is TRBV10-2, the J call TRBJ1-4; TCRdb selects TRBD1, and the lack of DNA leaves this call unchecked. Germline values: CDR1 WSHSY, CDR2 SAAADI. The CDR3 length is 13 residues. The CDR3 is CARAPGAVEKLFF.

The chain has TRBV20-1 and TRBJ1-6; the TCRdb call, TRBD1, lacks DNA for checking. Germline V gene data show CDR1 as DFQATT and CDR2 as SNEGSKA (reference sequence). This CDR3 is built from 15 residues. CDR3 residues: CSAGTSTAFNSPLHF.

The chain links TRBV3-1 to TRBJ2-2; the D call of TRBD2 rests on TCRdb alone, since no DNA is present to check it. The V gene's germline CDR1 is LGHDT and CDR2 YNNKEL (reference sequence). The CDR3 sequence is 15 residues long. CDR3 in amino acids: CASSHGREFTGELFF.

The chain recombines TRBV9 with TRBJ2-3; the TRBD2 assignment by TCRdb is unverifiable without DNA. CDR3 length: 16 residues. Germline V lookup: CDR1 SGDLS, CDR2 YYNGEE. The CDR3: CASSLLSGRSTDTQYF.

J is TRBJ2-7 and V is TRBV5-6; there is no DNA to check the TCRdb D call of TRBD1. Germline CDR1 SGHDT, CDR2 YYEEEE. The length of the CDR3 is 15 residues. CDR3 sequence reads: CASSRGPPGDHEQYF.

The chain recombines TRBV5-1 with TRBJ2-7; no DNA is available, so the TRBD1 call from TCRdb remains unchecked. The CDR3 contains 11 residues. From germline, CDR1 is SGHRS and CDR2 YFSETQ. The CDR3 protein is CASQGYHEQYF. Full variable domain (rest looked up from reference TRBV5-1 and TRBJ2-7): KAGVTQTPRYLIKTRGQQVTLSCSPISGHRSVSWYQQTPGQGLQFLFEYFSETQRNKGNFPGRFSGRQFSNSRSEMNVSTLELGDSALYLCASQGYHEQYFGPGTRLTVT.

This chain joins TRBV19 and TRBJ1-6. The CDR3 is 16 amino acids. The V gene's germline CDR1 is LNHDA and CDR2 SQIVND (reference sequence). CDR3 sequence: CASRLDGSSYNSPLHF.

This chain links TRBV5-1 with TRBJ1-4; TCRdb calls TRBD1, which cannot be checked without DNA. The germline V gene encodes CDR1 SGHRS and CDR2 YFSETQ. CDR3 length equals 15 residues. The CDR3 sequence is CASSLVGDRVEKLFF. The entire variable domain, with the rest obtained from reference TRBV5-1 and TRBJ1-4, is as follows: KAGVTQTPRYLIKTRGQQVTLSCSPISGHRSVSWYQQTPGQGLQFLFEYFSETQRNKGNFPGRFSGRQFSNSRSEMNVSTLELGDSALYLCASSLVGDRVEKLFFGSGTQLSVL.

The chain uses TRBV15 and TRBJ2-5; TCRdb selects TRBD2, and the lack of DNA leaves this call unchecked. Germline V gives CDR1 LNHNV, CDR2 YYDKDF (reference sequence). This CDR3 contains 18 residues. The chain's CDR3 is CATSREYPPGIDQETQYF.

The genes are TRBV25-1 and TRBJ2-3; TCRdb's D call of TRBD1 is untestable without DNA. This CDR3 spans 13 amino acids. The germline V gene has CDR1 MGHDK and CDR2 SYGVNS. The CDR3 loop reads CASSEGQTDTQYF.